A selection of T cell receptor beta chains follows, all from one sample in a study of shared clonotypes between healthy human individuals. TCRdb keeps only in-frame clones here, not all; method: immunoSEQ multiplex PCR. This sample has a few million clones; about 92% occur once, and the top ten carry around 0.14%. Sequencing input: naive CD4+ T cells sorted from blood. The receptors here all came from a man aged 18 to 35 in good health. Each CDR3 is given with its conserved first and last residue. The D gene is left open where the match is weak. Clone size is not always given. Where it is, it says once, few, many or a class for expanded clones.

d_call j_call clone_size v_call cdr3_length cdr3_nt cdr3_aa
TRBD1 TRBJ1-5 - TRBV19 16 TGTGCCAGTAGTATCCCGGGACAGGGCTCCAATCAGCCCCAGCATTTT CASSIPGQGSNQPQHF
- TRBJ2-5 - TRBV19 12 TGTGCCAGTAGTATAGGCGGAGAGACCCAGTACTTC CASSIGGETQYF
- TRBJ1-5 - TRBV19 13 TGTGCCAGTACCCCATATAGCAATCAGCCCCAGCATTTT CASTPYSNQPQHF
- TRBJ1-1 - TRBV6-6 13 TGTGCCAGCAGTTACGACAGAAACACTGAAGCTTTCTTT CASSYDRNTEAFF
- TRBJ1-1 few TRBV7-9 14 TGTGCCAGCAGCTTCTTGAGAGACCACACTGAAGCTTTCTTT CASSFLRDHTEAFF
- TRBJ1-1 - TRBV6-5 15 TGTGCCAGCAGTTACCGTGGAGCCCGGAACACTGAAGCTTTCTTT CASSYRGARNTEAFF
TRBD2 TRBJ2-7 - TRBV2 14 TGTGCCAGCGGCCGACTAGCGGGGACCTACGAGCAGTACTTC CASGRLAGTYEQYF
- TRBJ2-7 - TRBV28 15 TGTGCCAGCAGTTCCCCGGGGACCAGCTCCTACGAGCAGTACTTC CASSSPGTSSYEQYF
- TRBJ2-3 - TRBV25-1 16 TGTGCCAGCAGTGACCGGACTAAGATCCTCGCAGATACGCAGTATTTT CASSDRTKILADTQYF
- TRBJ1-1 - TRBV14 15 TGTGCCAGCAGCCAAAGAGCTCACGGCAACACTGAAGCTTTCTTT CASSQRAHGNTEAFF
- TRBJ1-6 - TRBV7-9 15 TGTGCCAGCAGCCTGGGACGTGGGACCAATTCACCCCTCCACTTT CASSLGRGTNSPLHF
TRBD1 TRBJ1-1 - TRBV7-2 13 TGTGCCAGCAGCGGCGGGACAGTCAGGCGGGCTTTCTTT CASSGGTVRRAFF
TRBD2 TRBJ2-5 - TRBV5-1 17 TGCGCCAGCAGCGCCCTTGGGACTAGCGGGGGGCAAGAGACCCAGTACTTC CASSALGTSGGQETQYF
TRBD1 TRBJ2-3 - TRBV5-1 14 TGCGCCAGCAGCCTACAGGGGGCGGTTGATACGCAGTATTTT CASSLQGAVDTQYF
- TRBJ1-6 once TRBV30 14 TGTGCCTGGGAAAGGGGGTCCTATAATTCACCCCTCCACTTT CAWERGSYNSPLHF
- TRBJ2-2 - TRBV25-1 17 TGTGCCAGCAGTGAACCCGATGGGGGGTCGAACACCGGGGAGCTGTTTTTT CASSEPDGGSNTGELFF
- TRBJ2-2 - TRBV5-1 14 TGCGCCAGCAGCTTGGATTTAAACACCGGGGAGCTGTTTTTT CASSLDLNTGELFF
- TRBJ1-1 - TRBV5-4 13 TGTGCCAGCAGCCTGGACCCCTCTCCGGAAGCTTTCTTT CASSLDPSPEAFF
- TRBJ1-1 few TRBV2 10 TGTGCCAGCAGCACACGGGAAGCTTTCTTT CASSTREAFF
- TRBJ1-2 - TRBV2 13 TGTGCCAGCAGTGAAGACTTTAACTATGGCTACACCTTC CASSEDFNYGYTF
- TRBJ1-4 - TRBV25-1 15 TGTGCCAGCAGTGAATGGGGCAGGGAGAGTGAAAAACTGTTTTTT CASSEWGRESEKLFF
TRBD1 TRBJ1-1 - TRBV7-3 15 TGTGCCAGCAGCGTGACCGGGACAGGAGACACTGAAGCTTTCTTT CASSVTGTGDTEAFF
TRBD1 TRBJ1-2 - TRBV7-2 15 TGTGCCAGCAGCTTAGATGGCAGGGGGCCCTATGGCTACACCTTC CASSLDGRGPYGYTF
- TRBJ1-1 few TRBV30 11 TGTGCCTGGAGTGTACACACTGAAGCTTTCTTT CAWSVHTEAFF
TRBD1 TRBJ2-5 - TRBV10-3 13 TGTGCCATCAGAGACAGGGGTTCGGAGACCCAGTACTTC CAIRDRGSETQYF
- TRBJ1-2 - TRBV7-9 10 TGTGCCAGCTCCGGCCTTGGCTACACCTTC CASSGLGYTF
- TRBJ2-3 - TRBV28 13 TGTGCCAGCAGTACCTCCCTCACAGATACGCAGTATTTT CASSTSLTDTQYF
TRBD1 TRBJ2-7 once TRBV5-1 14 TGCGCCAGCAGCTCGACAGGGGGCAACTACGAGCAGTACTTC CASSSTGGNYEQYF
TRBD1 TRBJ1-3 - TRBV7-9 16 TGTGCCAGCAGCTTCTACAGGGGGCAGTCTGGAAACACCATATATTTT CASSFYRGQSGNTIYF
TRBD1 TRBJ1-6 once TRBV5-1 18 TGCGCCAGCAGCCCGGAACCACTACAGGGGAAATTAAACTCACCCCTCCACTTT CASSPEPLQGKLNSPLHF
- TRBJ1-1 - TRBV5-4 15 TGTGCCAGCAGCGCACCGGGACAAGGTTACACTGAAGCTTTCTTT CASSAPGQGYTEAFF
- TRBJ2-1 - TRBV19 15 TGTGCCAGTAGCCTACAGGGTTTAGGGGTGGATGAGCAGTTCTTC CASSLQGLGVDEQFF
TRBD1 TRBJ2-1 - TRBV11-1 15 TGTGCCAGCAGCTTAGGTCAGGGGGACCGCAATGAGCAGTTCTTC CASSLGQGDRNEQFF
- TRBJ2-3 - TRBV27 15 TGTGCCAGCAGTCACAGGTCAGCCCTCCTCGATACGCAGTATTTT CASSHRSALLDTQYF
TRBD1 TRBJ1-5 - TRBV6-1 15 TGTGCCAGCATGGCCGGACAGGGTAGCAATCAGCCCCAGCATTTT CASMAGQGSNQPQHF
TRBD1 TRBJ2-2 few TRBV5-1 16 TGCGCCAGCAGCTTGTCCGGGACAGGGGTCACCGGGGAGCTGTTTTTT CASSLSGTGVTGELFF
- TRBJ2-5 - TRBV6-5 15 TGTGCCAGCACCTACGGAATACCAGGGAGGGAGACCCAGTACTTC CASTYGIPGRETQYF
TRBD2 TRBJ2-4 - TRBV10-3 14 TGTGCCATCAGCCCAACTAGCGGGGATAACATTCAGTACTTC CAISPTSGDNIQYF
TRBD2 TRBJ2-1 - TRBV4-1 21 TGCGCCAGCAGCCGGGCGGGAACTAGCGGTCAAATCAAAAGCTCCTACAATGAGCAGTTCTTC CASSRAGTSGQIKSSYNEQFF
TRBD2 TRBJ2-5 once TRBV4-1 21 TGCGCCAGCAGCCTCGAAGCCCGGACTAGCGGGTTTTCCGCCCCACAAGAGACCCAGTACTTC CASSLEARTSGFSAPQETQYF
- TRBJ1-3 - TRBV2 14 TGTGCCAGCAGTGACCGTCACTCTGGAAACACCATATATTTT CASSDRHSGNTIYF
- TRBJ1-1 - TRBV5-6 14 TGTGCCAGCAGCCCGGGACAACCGAACACTGAAGCTTTCTTT CASSPGQPNTEAFF
- TRBJ2-7 - TRBV6-1 12 TGTGCCAGCAGGGGGTCGTCCTACGAGCAGTACTTC CASRGSSYEQYF
- TRBJ2-7 - TRBV10-3 11 TGTGCCATCAGTGTGGATGACGAGCAGTACTTC CAISVDDEQYF
TRBD2 TRBJ2-1 once TRBV9 19 TGTGCCAGCAGTGTTGACCCGGGACTAGCGGATGGTTTGAGAAATGAGCAGTTCTTC CASSVDPGLADGLRNEQFF
- TRBJ2-5 once TRBV9 14 TGTGCCAGCAGCACCACCGGGAGCAGAGAGACCCAGTACTTC CASSTTGSRETQYF
TRBD1 TRBJ2-3 - TRBV6-1 15 TGTGCCAGCAGGATTAACAGGGGGAAAACAGATACGCAGTATTTT CASRINRGKTDTQYF
- TRBJ2-7 - TRBV5-1 13 TGCGCCAGCAGCTTCGGAGGAGAAGGCGAGCAGTACTTC CASSFGGEGEQYF
- TRBJ1-2 - TRBV6-5 15 TGTGCCAGCAGTTACTCTCAGGCAGGCTTCTATGGCTACACCTTC CASSYSQAGFYGYTF
TRBD1 TRBJ2-7 - TRBV5-1 15 TGCGCCAGCAGCGGCGGGGGACAGGGGTTCCACGAGCAGTACTTC CASSGGGQGFHEQYF
TRBD1 TRBJ2-5 - TRBV5-1 13 TGCGCCAGCAGCGTGGACAGGCAAGAGACCCAGTACTTC CASSVDRQETQYF
TRBD1 TRBJ2-5 - TRBV10-2 15 TGCGCCAGCAGCCTTCGGGACAGGGGGCAAGAGACCCAGTACTTC CASSLRDRGQETQYF